The rows below give T cell receptor beta chains drawn from one sample of a study of cytomegalovirus exposure and HLA in healthy donors. Sequenced by immunoSEQ multiplex PCR; TCRdb stores in-frame clones only, minus some. The repertoire holds 180,000 or so clones, with around three quarters as singletons. The sequencing input was PBMCs. Receptors originate from a woman aged 25 to 39 in good health and CMV-seropositive. Both conserved end residues are part of each CDR3. D genes are given only for firm matches. Rows give clone size only sometimes, using once, few, many, or a class for an expanded clone.

J | D | V | size | CDR3 | DNA
TRBJ2-1 | - | TRBV19 | - | CASSIDRKQPTLYNEQFF | TGTGCCAGTAGTATAGATAGGAAACAGCCGACCCTCTACAATGAGCAGTTCTTC
TRBJ1-1 | - | TRBV7-9 | - | CASSSRGGDTEAFF | TGTGCCAGCAGCTCCAGGGGTGGTGACACTGAAGCTTTCTTT
TRBJ1-3 | TRBD1 | TRBV7-2 | - | CASSLRDRGRGGTGNTIYF | TGTGCCAGCAGCTTACGGGACAGGGGCCGCGGGGGTACTGGAAACACCATATATTTT
TRBJ1-1 | TRBD1 | TRBV29-1 | once | CSADRGRNTEAFF | TGCAGCGCCGACAGGGGCCGGAACACTGAAGCTTTCTTT
TRBJ1-3 | TRBD1 | TRBV7-2 | - | CASSPRQGFGNTIYF | TGTGCCAGCAGCCCGAGACAGGGTTTTGGAAACACCATATATTTT
TRBJ2-4 | - | TRBV2 | - | CASRSNRELLAKNIQYF | TGTGCCAGCAGGTCCAACAGGGAACTCCTAGCCAAAAACATTCAGTACTTC
TRBJ2-7 | TRBD1 | TRBV5-1 | - | CASSLGTGGDEQYF | TGCGCCAGCAGCTTAGGGACAGGGGGGGATGAGCAGTACTTC
TRBJ2-7 | TRBD2 | TRBV6-6 | few | CASSYSVTSGGHF | TGTGCCAGCAGTTACTCCGTGACTAGCGGGGGGCACTTC
TRBJ2-5 | TRBD1 | TRBV6-5 | - | CASSRQGGRETQYF | TGTGCCAGCAGTCGACAGGGGGGAAGAGAGACCCAGTACTTC
TRBJ1-5 | - | TRBV10-3 | - | CAISAGTTNEPQHF | TGTGCCATCAGTGCTGGGACAACCAATGAGCCCCAGCATTTT
TRBJ1-1 | TRBD1 | TRBV18 | - | CASSRRAGTGLDVDTEAFF | TGTGCCAGCTCACGAAGAGCCGGGACAGGGTTAGATGTAGACACTGAAGCTTTCTTT
TRBJ2-3 | TRBD2 | TRBV7-2 | - | CASSLRLAGGWDTQYF | TGTGCCAGCAGCTTAAGACTAGCGGGGGGGTGGGATACGCAGTATTTT
TRBJ2-7 | - | TRBV6-5 | - | CASSPGSHEQYF | TGTGCCAGCAGTCCCGGGAGTCACGAGCAGTACTTC
TRBJ2-2 | - | TRBV29-1 | - | CSVEVLYTGELFF | TGCAGCGTTGAAGTCCTGTATACCGGGGAGCTGTTTTTT
TRBJ2-1 | TRBD2 | TRBV9 | - | CASSQGLARVNEQFF | TGTGCCAGCAGCCAAGGACTAGCTCGAGTCAATGAGCAGTTCTTC
TRBJ1-5 | - | TRBV7-8 | few | CASSLSGPNQPQHF | TGTGCCAGCAGCTTATCAGGGCCCAATCAGCCCCAGCATTTT